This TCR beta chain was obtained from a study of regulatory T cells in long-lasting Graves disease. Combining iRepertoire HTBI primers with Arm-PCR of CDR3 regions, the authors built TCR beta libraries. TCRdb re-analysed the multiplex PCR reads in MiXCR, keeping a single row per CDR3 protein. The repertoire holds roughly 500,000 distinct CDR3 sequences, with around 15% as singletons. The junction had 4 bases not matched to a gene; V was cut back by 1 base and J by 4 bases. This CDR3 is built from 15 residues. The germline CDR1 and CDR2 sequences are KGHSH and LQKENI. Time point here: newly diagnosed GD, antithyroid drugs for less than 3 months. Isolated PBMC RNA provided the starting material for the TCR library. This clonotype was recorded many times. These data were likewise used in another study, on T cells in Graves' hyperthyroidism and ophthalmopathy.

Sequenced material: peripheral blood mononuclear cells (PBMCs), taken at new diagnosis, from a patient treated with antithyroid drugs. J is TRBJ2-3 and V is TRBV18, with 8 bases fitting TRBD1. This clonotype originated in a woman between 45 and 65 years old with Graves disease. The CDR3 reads CASSPRTGRSDTQYF. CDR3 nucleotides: TGTGCCAGCTCACCACGGACAGGGAGATCAGATACGCAGTATTTT.